Reported below is one T cell receptor beta chain. Produced via immunoSEQ multiplex PCR; TCRdb's table is partial and in-frame only. This repertoire shows about 1.5 million clones, 98% found once; its top ten account for roughly 0.45%. This sample stems from a study of shared clonotypes between healthy human individuals. Germline assignment: CDR1 ENHRY and CDR2 SYGVKD. This CDR3 spans 16 amino acids. The V segment lost 4 bases and the J segment 5 bases; nucleotides outside the gene matches: 13. The sequencing input was naive CD4+ T cells sorted from blood. Subset in this sample: CD45RA+ positively selected. The receptor was derived from a man aged 25 to 40 in good health. The rearrangement joins TRBV10-3 to TRBJ2-5; 7 nucleotides match TRBD2. CDR3 coding DNA: TGTGCCATCAGTGTAATCCGCGGGAGTAGTTTGGAGACCCAGTACTTC. Protein sequence: CAISVIRGSSLETQYF.